The rows below give T cell receptor beta chains drawn from one sample of a study of brain T cells in children with intractable seizures. Sequencing was performed with immunoSEQ multiplex PCR; in TCRdb, only in-frame clones are kept and a portion is missing. The repertoire holds about 350,000 clones, with 93% as singletons. The specimen comprised peripheral blood, sampled around 5 months after surgery. These receptors originate from a boy under two years old with tuberous sclerosis and intractable seizures. Each CDR3 is given with its conserved first and last residue. Each record gives: J gene, D gene, V gene, clone size, CDR3 protein. D genes are given only for firm matches. Size values are once, few and many counts, or a class for expanded clones, and some rows have none.

TRBJ2-7	TRBD1	TRBV18	once	CASSPQQGPSWEEQYF
TRBJ2-7	.	TRBV7-9	.	CASSLGVMRSSYEQYF
TRBJ1-6	.	TRBV5-6	.	CASSLKTGYNSPLHF
TRBJ2-7	.	TRBV5-8	.	CASSLDRVELSAEQYF
TRBJ2-7	.	TRBV12-3/TRBV12-4	.	CASCINSYEQYF
TRBJ1-1	.	TRBV29-1	.	CSVGGPPSAEAFF
TRBJ2-7	.	TRBV6-5	.	CASSQKPGRGYEQYF
TRBJ2-1	.	TRBV19	.	CASSIQEAYNEQFF
TRBJ2-3	TRBD2	TRBV10-2	once	CASSEMREGLDTQYF
TRBJ1-2	.	TRBV7-9	few	CASSSPGNYGYTF
TRBJ2-1	.	TRBV6-5	.	CASGPSSYNEQFF
TRBJ1-1	.	TRBV11-2	once	CASSPPGRLYTEAFF
TRBJ2-7	.	TRBV21-1	.	CASSKGADLLNKPPYEQYF
TRBJ2-6	.	TRBV29-1	.	CSATGGSSGANVLTF
TRBJ1-1	.	TRBV19	.	CASSSRGVMNTEAFF
TRBJ2-7	.	TRBV7-9	.	CASSLMDRYEQYF
TRBJ2-1	TRBD2	TRBV4-1	.	CASSPERTSSYNEQFF
TRBJ2-3	.	TRBV27	once	CASGFSTDTQYF
TRBJ2-5	TRBD2	TRBV10-3	.	CATHGGKQETQYF
TRBJ2-1	.	TRBV24-1	once	CATSGSSYNEQFF
TRBJ2-5	.	TRBV5-1	.	CASNTTNGDLQETQYF
TRBJ1-4	TRBD1	TRBV5-1	.	CASSSTGTGDEKLFF
TRBJ2-1	.	TRBV11-2	.	CASSPRGSGSLYNEQFF
TRBJ1-1	.	TRBV5-1	.	CASSLAQGRKGTEAFF
TRBJ1-1	.	TRBV7-6	.	CASSLEQNTEAFF
TRBJ1-2	.	TRBV25-1	.	CASSVGRERGYTF
TRBJ1-2	.	TRBV13	once	CASSLGWAGYGYTF